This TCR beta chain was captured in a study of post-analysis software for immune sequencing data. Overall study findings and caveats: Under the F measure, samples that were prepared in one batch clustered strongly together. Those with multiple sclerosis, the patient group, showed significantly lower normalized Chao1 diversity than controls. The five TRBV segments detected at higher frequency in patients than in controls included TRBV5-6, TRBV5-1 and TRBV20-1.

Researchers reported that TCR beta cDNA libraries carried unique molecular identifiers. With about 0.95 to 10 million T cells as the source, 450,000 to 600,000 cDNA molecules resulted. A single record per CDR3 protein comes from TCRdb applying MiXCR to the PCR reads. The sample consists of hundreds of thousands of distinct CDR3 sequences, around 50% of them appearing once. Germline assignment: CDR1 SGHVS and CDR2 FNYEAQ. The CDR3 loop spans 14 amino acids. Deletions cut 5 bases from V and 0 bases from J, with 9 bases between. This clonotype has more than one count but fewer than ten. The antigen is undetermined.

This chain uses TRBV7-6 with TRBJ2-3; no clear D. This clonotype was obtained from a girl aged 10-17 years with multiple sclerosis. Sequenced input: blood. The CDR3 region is CASSRSTSTDTQYF. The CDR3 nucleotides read TGTGCCAGCAGCCGGAGTACTAGCACAGATACGCAGTATTTT.